This T cell receptor beta chain was identified in a study of T cell repertoires in aging, cancer and after chemotherapy. By share of the sample, this clonotype is medium-sized (0.01 to 0.1%). Trimming removed 1 base from V and 2 bases from J; junction bases left unmatched: 4. Germline CDR1 reads SGHKS; CDR2 reads YYEKEE (reference sequence). CDR3 length: 15 residues. Rearranged V-D-J TRB sequences were amplified with a mixed TRB-A/B primer pool. One entry per CDR3 protein results from TCRdb running MiXCR on the multiplex PCR reads. The profile shows a few thousand distinct CDR3 sequences, approximately 28% of them singletons. Amplification of TCR beta used genomic DNA extracted from peripheral blood.

J is TRBJ2-7 and V is TRBV5-5, with TRBD1 identical over 9 bases. Sequencing used blood. The sequence came from a human donor with a solid tumor. CDR3 amino acids: CASSLLRTGAYEQYF. CDR3 coding DNA: TGTGCCAGCAGCTTGTTGAGGACAGGGGCCTACGAGCAGTACTTC.